These 17 T cell receptor beta chains share one sample of origin, sequenced in a study of OX40 agonist ivuxolimab in advanced cancers. Measured with immunoSEQ multiplex PCR; TCRdb has only the in-frame clones, and not every one. The table records some 34,000 clones, more than 75% of them present only once. Here the sequenced sample was CD4+ or CD8+ T cells sorted from blood, taken in a trial of the OX40 agonist ivuxolimab. These TCRs come from an adult with an advanced solid tumor such as melanoma, head and neck, liver or kidney cancer.

The chain carries TRBV18 and TRBJ1-5, with D possibly TRBD1 on 6 matching bases. Germline V gives CDR1 KGHSH, CDR2 LQKENI. V was clipped by 4 bases and J by 0 bases, with 19 bases between them. The CDR3 totals 18 residues. CDR3 amino acids: CASSQRQVEVYSNQPQHF. The CDR3 region has the DNA TGTGCCAGCTCACAGCGACAGGTGGAGGTTTATAGCAATCAGCCCCAGCATTTT.

The genes are TRBV6-6 and TRBJ1-5, with D hard to call. This CDR3 has 12 amino acids. V was cut by 2 bases and J by 3 bases, with 2 bases left in between. CDR1 and CDR2 (germline): MNHNY, SVGAGI (reference sequence). The CDR3 region is CASSYTNQPQHF. The CDR3 DNA reads TGTGCCAGCAGTTACACCAATCAGCCCCAGCATTTT.

The chain links TRBV2 to TRBJ2-3; 10 nucleotides align to TRBD2. The V and J ends lost 3 bases and 2 bases, in that order; junction bases with no gene match: 17. The CDR3 is 20 residues long. Germline V gene lookup returns CDR1 SNHLY and CDR2 FYNNEI. The DNA for the CDR3 is TGTGCCAGCAGTGAGGTCGGCCGACTAGCGGGCTACCGTCCCACAGATACGCAGTATTTT. It specifies CASSEVGRLAGYRPTDTQYF.

V is TRBV7-8 and J is TRBJ2-1, with 11 bases fitting TRBD2. Germline loops: CDR1 SGHVS, CDR2 FQNEAQ. The CDR3 is 17 residues long. The junction had 5 bases not matched to a gene; V was cut back by 0 bases and J by 4 bases. CDR3 sequence reads: CASSLAIAGGVYNEQFF. CDR3 DNA: TGTGCCAGCAGCTTAGCGATAGCGGGAGGGGTTTACAATGAGCAGTTCTTC.

The rearrangement uses TRBV6-5 and TRBJ2-7; D is uncertain. The germline gives CDR1 MNHEY, CDR2 SVGAGI. V was clipped by 4 bases and J by 5 bases, with 12 bases between them. This CDR3 is 13 amino acids long. The CDR3 sequence: CASSCVSLDEQYF. The DNA for the CDR3 is TGTGCCAGCAGTTGCGTGTCGCTTGACGAGCAGTACTTC.

J is TRBJ2-1 and V is TRBV19; D call uncertain. The CDR3 runs to 13 residues. Germline V CDR1 and CDR2: LNHDA, SQIVND (reference sequence). The V gene lost 7 bases and the J gene lost 4 bases, with 11 bases spanning the gap. The CDR3 sequence is CASTTRKYNEQFF. The CDR3 DNA reads as TGTGCCAGTACTACTCGAAAGTACAATGAGCAGTTCTTC.

This chain connects TRBV2 to TRBJ1-3, with unresolved D. Trimming took off 10 bases at V and 4 bases at J, with 17 bases between the two ends. CDR3 size: 14 residues. In germline, CDR1 is SNHLY, CDR2 FYNNEI. As DNA, the CDR3 is TGTGCCACCCCCGACACGACGGGCGGAAACACCATATATTTT. This codes for CATPDTTGGNTIYF.

The J gene is TRBJ2-3, the V gene TRBV9; unclear D gene. Trimming cost V 7 bases and J 3 bases, with 12 bases left between them. The CDR3 runs to 13 residues. Germline CDR1 and CDR2: SGDLS and YYNGEE. This CDR3 reads CASRPPITDTQYF. For the CDR3, the DNA is TGTGCCAGCCGCCCTCCTATAACAGATACGCAGTATTTT. Full variable domain (rest looked up from reference TRBV9 and TRBJ2-3): DSGVTQTPKHLITATGQRVTLRCSPRSGDLSVYWYQQSLDQGLQFLIQYYNGEERAKGNILERFSAQQFPDLHSELNLSSLELGDSALYFCASRPPITDTQYFGPGTRLTVL.

As concerns this clone: Relative to the germline gene, one junction end is altered; a read error may explain this. The chain is built from TRBV7-7 and TRBJ2-1; no clear D gene. CDR1 is SSHAT, CDR2 FNYEAQ, per germline (reference sequence). The CDR3 extends over 18 amino acids. CDR3 protein: CASSSQPGWSDSYNEQFF. The CDR3 DNA reads TGTGCTAGCAGCTCTCAACCCGGTTGGTCCGACTCCTACAATGAGCAGTTCTTC.

This clone is classed as medium-sized (0.01 to 0.1%). The chain employs TRBV6-5 and TRBJ2-7, with D possibly TRBD1 on 6 matching bases. The germline V and J ends were trimmed by 7 bases and 5 bases, with 21 bases remaining between them. Germline V gene sequence: CDR1 MNHEY, CDR2 SVGAGI. CDR3 length: 15 residues. The CDR3 sequence: CASIPRAGVKNEQYF. CDR3 nucleotides: TGTGCCAGCATCCCCCGGGCAGGGGTGAAGAACGAGCAGTACTTC.

The chain combines TRBV6-5 with TRBJ2-7; TRBD2 might be the D (6 bases). The CDR3 is 13 amino acids. Germline V gene sequence: CDR1 MNHEY, CDR2 SVGAGI. The V end lost 8 bases, the J end lost 2 bases, and 13 bases lay between the germline ends. For the CDR3, the DNA is TGTGCCAGCTTGAGGGGAGGCACCTACGAGCAGTACTTC. This encodes CASLRGGTYEQYF.

The chain employs TRBV28 and TRBJ2-7; D unclear. Germline loops: CDR1 MDHEN, CDR2 SYDVKM. The CDR3 length is 13 residues. Between the trimmed V and J ends, which lost 5 bases and 3 bases, there was a span of 11 bases. The CDR3 here is CASSLWRRYEQYF. CDR3 bases: TGTGCCAGCAGTCTCTGGCGCCGCTACGAGCAGTACTTC.

The chain uses TRBV28 and TRBJ2-5; 8 nucleotides line up with TRBD2. CDR3 size: 16 residues. The germline V gene encodes CDR1 MDHEN and CDR2 SYDVKM. Losses at the gene ends were 5 bases for V and 5 bases for J; bases not matched to a gene: 13. The CDR3 nucleotides read TGTGCCAGCAGTGGTTTTTCCAGCGGGAGTCGGGAGACCCAGTACTTC. It is translated as CASSGFSSGSRETQYF.

The chain combines TRBV4-1 with TRBJ2-3, with no clear D. V was trimmed by 6 bases and J by 6 bases, leaving 13 bases between them. This CDR3 is 13 amino acids long. Germline V gene data show CDR1 as MGHRA and CDR2 as YSYEKL. As DNA, the CDR3 is TGCGCCAGCAGGGCCCCAGCGATGGATACGCAGTATTTT. This encodes CASRAPAMDTQYF.

The V gene is TRBV15, the J gene TRBJ2-1, with D possibly being TRBD2 (5 bases). The CDR3 has 15 residues. Germline V gene sequence: CDR1 LNHNV, CDR2 YYDKDF (reference sequence). V lost 5 bases, J lost 0 bases, and 11 bases lay in between. The CDR3 spells CATSAGGSSYNEQFF. CDR3 coding DNA: TGTGCCACCAGCGCGGGTGGGAGCTCCTACAATGAGCAGTTCTTC. The full variable domain, its missing parts supplied by reference TRBV15 and TRBJ2-1, is DAMVIQNPRYQVTQFGKPVTLSCSQTLNHNVMYWYQQKSSQAPKLLFHYYDKDFNNEADTPDNFQSRRPNTSFCFLDIRSPGLGDTAMYLCATSAGGSSYNEQFFGPGTRLTVL.

The chain joins TRBV27 to TRBJ1-3; D remains ambiguous. V lost 5 bases and J 0 bases, leaving 11 bases between the germline ends. This CDR3 region has 15 residues. Germline V gene sequence: CDR1 MNHEY, CDR2 SMNVEV (reference sequence). The CDR3: CASSLDPSSGNTIYF. In nucleotides, the CDR3 is TGTGCCAGCAGTCTAGACCCGAGCTCTGGAAACACCATATATTTT.

The rearrangement uses TRBV10-1 and TRBJ2-7; D may be TRBD1 or TRBD2 (5 bases each). This CDR3 comprises 16 residues. Per germline, CDR1 WNHNN and CDR2 SYGVQD (reference sequence). With 5 bases removed from V and 0 bases from J, the gap between germline ends came to 17 bases. In nucleotides, the CDR3 is TGCGCCAGCAGTTCCTTCGAGGGGACCTCCTCCTACGAGCAGTACTTC. It translates to CASSSFEGTSSYEQYF.